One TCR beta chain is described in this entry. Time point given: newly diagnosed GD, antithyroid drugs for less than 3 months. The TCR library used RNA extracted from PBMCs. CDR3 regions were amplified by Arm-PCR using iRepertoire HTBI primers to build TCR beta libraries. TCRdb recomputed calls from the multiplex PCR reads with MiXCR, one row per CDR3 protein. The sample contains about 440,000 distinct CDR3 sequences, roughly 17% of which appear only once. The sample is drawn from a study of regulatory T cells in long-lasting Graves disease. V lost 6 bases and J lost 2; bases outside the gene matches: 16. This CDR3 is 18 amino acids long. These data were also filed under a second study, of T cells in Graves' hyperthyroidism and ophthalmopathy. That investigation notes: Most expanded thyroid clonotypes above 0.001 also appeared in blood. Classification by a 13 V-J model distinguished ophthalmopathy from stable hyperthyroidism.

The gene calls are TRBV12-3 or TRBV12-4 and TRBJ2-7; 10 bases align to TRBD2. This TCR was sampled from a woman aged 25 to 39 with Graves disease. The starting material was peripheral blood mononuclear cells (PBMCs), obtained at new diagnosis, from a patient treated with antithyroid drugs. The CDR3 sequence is CASSRPAGGPQSAYEQYF. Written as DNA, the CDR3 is TGTGCCAGCAGCCGACCAGCGGGAGGGCCCCAAAGCGCCTACGAGCAGTACTTC.